This record concerns one T cell receptor (beta chain) sequence. Its target is not known. Semi-nested PCR with Nested Universal Primer A followed constant-region reverse priming of full-length variable regions. TCRdb passed the 5' RACE reads through MiXCR, listing each CDR3 protein once. This sample has about 41,000 distinct CDR3 sequences, with approximately 31% found just once. Memory CD4+ T cells were sorted as CD4+CD45RO+CD25- cells. General study results and limits: Tumor memory CD4+ T cell TCR gene usage clustered with blood and lymph node memory CD4+ cells and lymph node naive CD4+ cells.

Looked up from germline, CDR1 is KGHSH and CDR2 is LQKENI. The CDR3 consists of 16 residues. The J segment lost 0 bases and the V segment lost 1 base, leaving 2 bases of the junction unmatched. This clonotype originated in a female donor with breast cancer. The chain recombines TRBV18 with TRBJ2-4, with 8 bases matching TRBD2. The sequenced sample consisted of memory CD4+ T cells sorted from a lymph node. The subset was: memory CD4+ T cells, CD4+CD45RO+CD25-. The CDR3 loop is CASSPLGGVAKNIQYF. CDR3 DNA: TGTGCCAGCTCACCACTCGGGGGGGTAGCCAAAAACATTCAGTACTTC.